This is a list of T cell receptor beta chains from one sample in a study of neurological immune-mediated disorders. TCRdb itself ran the 5' RACE reads through MiXCR, one entry per CDR3 protein. Here the sample spans about 27,000 distinct CDR3 sequences, around 21% being singletons. Sequencing was carried out using PBMCs. These TCRs come from an older woman in good health. The CDR3 runs from the conserved cysteine through the conserved F or W. A D gene is named only where the DNA matches it firmly. Expanded clones are given a class, and other clones once, few, many or no size at all.

CASSVASGEETQYF TGCGCCAGCAGTGTGGCTAGCGGAGAAGAGACCCAGTACTTC TRBJ2-5 TRBV10-2 TRBD2 medium-sized
CASSLRGSGNYGYTF TGTGCCAGCAGCTTGAGGGGAAGCGGGAACTATGGCTACACCTTC TRBJ1-2 TRBV5-4 - few
CASSAGTGNYGYTF TGTGCCAGCAGTGCAGGGACTGGAAACTATGGCTACACCTTC TRBJ1-2 TRBV2 - many
CASSYYGTGMAALHF TGTGCCAGCAGTTACTATGGGACAGGGATGGCCGCTCTCCACTTT TRBJ1-6 TRBV6-5 TRBD1 many
CASSVTGTANSPLHF TGTGCCAGTAGTGTCACCGGGACAGCCAATTCACCCCTCCACTTT TRBJ1-6 TRBV19 TRBD1 few
CSVEAGLGTEAFF TGCAGCGTTGAAGCGGGACTGGGCACTGAAGCTTTCTTT TRBJ1-1 TRBV29-1 - many
CASSSHGTSSYNEQFF TGTGCCAGCAGCTCCCATGGGACTAGCTCCTACAATGAGCAGTTCTTC TRBJ2-1 TRBV7-2 TRBD2 many
CASSWRDREFGEAFF TGTGCCAGCAGCTGGAGGGACAGGGAGTTTGGTGAAGCTTTCTTT TRBJ1-1 TRBV12-3/TRBV12-4 TRBD1 many
CASRLAGTGQETQYF TGCGCCAGCCGCTTGGCCGGGACAGGGCAAGAGACCCAGTACTTC TRBJ2-5 TRBV5-1 TRBD1 -
CSVDDRPGGTQYF TGCAGCGTTGACGACAGACCTGGGGGGACCCAGTACTTC TRBJ2-5 TRBV29-1 - many
CASSSPLSIRFYNEQFF TGCGCCAGCAGCTCACCACTATCAATACGATTCTACAATGAGCAGTTCTTC TRBJ2-1 TRBV4-1 - medium-sized
CASRLPTTGSEGEQYF TGTGCCAGCAGGCTTCCGACGACGGGGAGCGAGGGGGAGCAGTACTTC TRBJ2-7 TRBV28 - few
CASSAGYRRDIQYF TGTGCCAGCAGCGCGGGGTACCGAAGGGACATTCAGTACTTC TRBJ2-4 TRBV5-5 - -
CSARVLLAGSTDTQYF TGCAGTGCTAGAGTCTTGTTAGCGGGGAGCACAGATACGCAGTATTTT TRBJ2-3 TRBV20-1 TRBD2 many
CASSFRDGIQETQYF TGTGCCAGTAGCTTCCGAGACGGTATTCAAGAGACCCAGTACTTC TRBJ2-5 TRBV5-6 - -
CSATTRNWLNEQFF TGCAGTGCGACGACTAGAAACTGGCTCAATGAGCAGTTCTTC TRBJ2-1 TRBV20-1 - many
CASSSRSFQQYF TGTGCCAGTAGTTCCCGGTCCTTTCAGCAGTACTTC TRBJ2-5 TRBV28 - -
CSARYGYEQYF TGCAGTGCTAGGTACGGGTACGAGCAGTACTTC TRBJ2-7 TRBV20-1 - many
CASNGFGAKNIQYF TGTGCCAGCAATGGGTTTGGGGCCAAAAACATTCAGTACTTC TRBJ2-4 TRBV5-5 - few
CSVKDQSSGNTIYF TGCAGCGTGAAGGACCAGAGCTCTGGAAACACCATATATTTT TRBJ1-3 TRBV29-1 - many
CASSPHGQGVGNTIYF TGTGCCAGCAGCCCCCACGGTCAGGGGGTTGGAAACACCATATATTTT TRBJ1-3 TRBV7-2 TRBD1 -
CASTPGTGDRNSPLHF TGTGCCAGCACCCCTGGGACAGGGGATAGGAATTCACCCCTCCACTTT TRBJ1-6 TRBV28 TRBD1 many
CSARDDASGRETQYF TGCAGTGCTAGAGATGACGCTAGCGGCAGGGAGACCCAGTACTTC TRBJ2-5 TRBV20-1 TRBD2 few
CASTPHRTASYEQYF TGTGCCAGCACCCCCCATCGGACAGCCTCCTACGAGCAGTACTTC TRBJ2-7 TRBV21-1 - many
CASSLDGISGGPYNEQFF TGTGCCAGCAGCTTAGATGGGATTAGCGGGGGGCCCTACAATGAGCAGTTCTTC TRBJ2-1 TRBV11-2 TRBD2 many
CAWSVSWRGSYNEQFF TGTGCCTGGAGTGTGAGTTGGAGGGGCTCCTACAATGAGCAGTTCTTC TRBJ2-1 TRBV30 - -
CASSLVGIASVEQFF TGTGCCAGCAGTTTAGTAGGGATTGCCTCCGTTGAGCAGTTCTTC TRBJ2-1 TRBV12-3/TRBV12-4 - many
CASSWGTGDLAGYTF TGTGCCAGCAGCTGGGGGACAGGGGACCTAGCTGGCTACACCTTC TRBJ1-2 TRBV7-9 TRBD1 -
CASSYKGQGGGTQYF TGTGCCAGCAGTTACAAGGGACAGGGAGGGGGTACGCAGTATTTT TRBJ2-3 TRBV6-5 TRBD1 many
CASRSSGRASTQYF TGTGCCAGCAGATCTAGCGGGAGGGCGTCTACGCAGTATTTT TRBJ2-3 TRBV27 TRBD2 many
CASSADRGYEQYF TGTGCCAGTAGTGCGGACAGGGGCTACGAGCAGTACTTC TRBJ2-7 TRBV19 TRBD1 -
CASSFYICSARGLLTYNEQFF - TRBJ2-1 TRBV7-9 - -
CASSVPIAGGRDEQFF TGCGCCAGCAGCGTCCCTATTGCGGGGGGGCGGGATGAGCAGTTCTTC TRBJ2-1 TRBV5-1 TRBD2 many
CASSVDDETQYF TGTGCCAGCAGCGTAGACGACGAGACCCAGTACTTC TRBJ2-5 TRBV9 - many
CASSLNRAGPNEKLFF TGTGCCAGCAGCCTGAACAGAGCAGGTCCTAATGAAAAACTGTTTTTT TRBJ1-4 TRBV9 - many
CSVQPAPGLAGGAYEQYF TGCAGCGTCCAACCCGCCCCGGGACTAGCGGGAGGGGCCTACGAGCAGTACTTC TRBJ2-7 TRBV29-1 TRBD2 once
CASREGSNYGYTF TGTGCCAGCAGAGAGGGGTCGAACTATGGCTACACCTTC TRBJ1-2 TRBV2 - many
CSARDRGATNYGYTF TGCAGTGCTAGAGATCGCGGGGCGACTAACTATGGCTACACCTTC TRBJ1-2 TRBV20-1 - many
CASSLGGQGRSEQYF TGCGCCAGCAGCTTGGGGGGACAGGGGAGGAGCGAGCAGTACTTC TRBJ2-7 TRBV5-1 TRBD1 many
CASSLASRAGASTDTQYF TGTGCCAGCAGCTTGGCCTCAAGAGCAGGAGCTTCAACAGATACGCAGTATTTT TRBJ2-3 TRBV5-8 - few
CASSFPGFGLDEQFF TGCGCCAGCAGCTTTCCGGGGTTCGGCCTTGATGAGCAGTTCTTC TRBJ2-1 TRBV5-1 - many